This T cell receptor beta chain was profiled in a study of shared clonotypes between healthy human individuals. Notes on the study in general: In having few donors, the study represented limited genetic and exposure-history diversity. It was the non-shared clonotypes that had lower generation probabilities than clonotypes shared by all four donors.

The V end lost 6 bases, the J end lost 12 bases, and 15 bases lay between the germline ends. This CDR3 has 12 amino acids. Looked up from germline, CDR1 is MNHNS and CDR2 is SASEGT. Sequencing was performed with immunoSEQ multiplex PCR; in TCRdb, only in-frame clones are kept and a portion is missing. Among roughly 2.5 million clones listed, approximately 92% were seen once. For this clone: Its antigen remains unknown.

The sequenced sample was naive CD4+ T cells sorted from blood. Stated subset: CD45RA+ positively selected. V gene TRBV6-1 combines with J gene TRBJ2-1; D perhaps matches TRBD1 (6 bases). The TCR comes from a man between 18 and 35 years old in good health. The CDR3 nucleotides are TGTGCCAGCAGATCCACAGGGAGATCGCAGTTCTTC. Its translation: CASRSTGRSQFF.